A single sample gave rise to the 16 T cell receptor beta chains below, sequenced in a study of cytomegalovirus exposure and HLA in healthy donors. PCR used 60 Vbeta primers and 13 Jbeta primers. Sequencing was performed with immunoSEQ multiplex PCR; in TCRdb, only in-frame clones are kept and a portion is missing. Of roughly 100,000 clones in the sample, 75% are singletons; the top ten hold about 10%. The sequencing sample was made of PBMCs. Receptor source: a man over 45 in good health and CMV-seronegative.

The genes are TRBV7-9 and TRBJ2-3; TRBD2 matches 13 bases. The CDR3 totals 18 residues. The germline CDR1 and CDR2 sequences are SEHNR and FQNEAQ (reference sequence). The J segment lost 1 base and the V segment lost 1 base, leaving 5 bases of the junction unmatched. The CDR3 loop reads CASSLGLAGGGGTDTQYF. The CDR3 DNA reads TGTGCCAGCAGCTTAGGACTAGCGGGGGGAGGCGGCACAGATACGCAGTATTTT.

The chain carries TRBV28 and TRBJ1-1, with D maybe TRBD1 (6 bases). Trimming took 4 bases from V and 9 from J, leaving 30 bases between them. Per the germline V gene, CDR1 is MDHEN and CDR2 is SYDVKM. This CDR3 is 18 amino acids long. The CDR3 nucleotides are TGTGCCAGCAGTTCTTCTCGTTTCGGGACAAAAATTGCCATCCAAGCTTTCTTT. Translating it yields CASSSSRFGTKIAIQAFF.

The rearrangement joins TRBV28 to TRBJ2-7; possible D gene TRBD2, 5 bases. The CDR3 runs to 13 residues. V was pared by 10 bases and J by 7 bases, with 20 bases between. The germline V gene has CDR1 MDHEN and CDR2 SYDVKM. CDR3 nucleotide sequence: TGTGCCACTACGGGGTCTACTCTAGGGGAGCAGTACTTC. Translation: CATTGSTLGEQYF.

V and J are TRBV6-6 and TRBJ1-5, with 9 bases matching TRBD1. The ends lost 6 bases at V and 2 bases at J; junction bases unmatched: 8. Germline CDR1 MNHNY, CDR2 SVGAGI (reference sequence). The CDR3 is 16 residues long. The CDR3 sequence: CASRWDREGGNQPQHF. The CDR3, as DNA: TGTGCCAGCAGATGGGACAGGGAAGGTGGCAATCAGCCCCAGCATTTT.

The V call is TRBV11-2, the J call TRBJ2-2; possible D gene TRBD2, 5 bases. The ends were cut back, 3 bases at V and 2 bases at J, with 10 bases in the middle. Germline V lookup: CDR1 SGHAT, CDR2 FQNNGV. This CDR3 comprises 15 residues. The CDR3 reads CASSFRGSNTGELFF. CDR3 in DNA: TGTGCCAGCAGCTTTCGGGGATCTAACACCGGGGAGCTGTTTTTT.

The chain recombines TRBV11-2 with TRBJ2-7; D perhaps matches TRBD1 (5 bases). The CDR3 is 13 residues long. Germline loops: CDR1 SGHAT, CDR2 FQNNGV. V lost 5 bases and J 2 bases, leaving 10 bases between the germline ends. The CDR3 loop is CASSPDRAYEQYF. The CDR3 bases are TGTGCCAGCAGCCCCGACAGAGCCTACGAGCAGTACTTC.

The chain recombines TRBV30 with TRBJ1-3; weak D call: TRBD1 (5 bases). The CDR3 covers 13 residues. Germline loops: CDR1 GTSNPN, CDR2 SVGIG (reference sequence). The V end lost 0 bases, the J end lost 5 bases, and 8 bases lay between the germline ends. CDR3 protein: CAWSVDRRNTIYF. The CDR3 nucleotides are TGTGCCTGGAGTGTTGACAGAAGAAACACCATATATTTT. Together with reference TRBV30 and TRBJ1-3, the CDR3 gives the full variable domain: SQTIHQWPATLVQPVGSPLSLECTVEGTSNPNLYWYRQAAGRGLQLLFYSVGIGQISSEVPQNLSASRPQDRQFILSSKKLLLSDSGFYLCAWSVDRRNTIYFGEGSWLTVV.

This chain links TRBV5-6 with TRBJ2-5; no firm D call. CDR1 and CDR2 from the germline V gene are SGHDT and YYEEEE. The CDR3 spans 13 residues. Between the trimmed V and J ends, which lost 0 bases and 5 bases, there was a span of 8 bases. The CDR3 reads CASSLGTTETQYF. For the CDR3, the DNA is TGTGCCAGCAGCTTGGGTACTACGGAGACCCAGTACTTC. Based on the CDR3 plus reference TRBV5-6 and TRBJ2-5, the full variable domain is DAGVTQSPTHLIKTRGQQVTLRCSPKSGHDTVSWYQQALGQGPQFIFQYYEEEERQRGNFPDRFSGHQFPNYSSELNVNALLLGDSALYLCASSLGTTETQYFGPGTRLLVL.

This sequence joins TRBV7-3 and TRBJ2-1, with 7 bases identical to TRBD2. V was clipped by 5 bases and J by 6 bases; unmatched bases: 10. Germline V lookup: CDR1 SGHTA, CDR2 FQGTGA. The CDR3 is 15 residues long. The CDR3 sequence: CASSKRLADINEQFF. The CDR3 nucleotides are TGTGCCAGCAGCAAAAGGCTAGCGGACATCAATGAGCAGTTCTTC.

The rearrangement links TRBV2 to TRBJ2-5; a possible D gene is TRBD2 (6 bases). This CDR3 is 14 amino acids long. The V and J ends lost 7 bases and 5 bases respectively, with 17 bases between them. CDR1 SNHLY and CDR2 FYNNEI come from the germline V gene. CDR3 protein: CASILRRETETQYF. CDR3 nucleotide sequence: TGTGCCAGCATCCTAAGACGGGAGACGGAGACCCAGTACTTC.

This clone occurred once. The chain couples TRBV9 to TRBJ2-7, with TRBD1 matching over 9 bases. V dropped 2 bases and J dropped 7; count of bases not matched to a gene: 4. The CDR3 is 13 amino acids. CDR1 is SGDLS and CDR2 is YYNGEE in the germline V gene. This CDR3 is CASSVEQGAEQYF. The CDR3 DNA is TGTGCCAGCAGCGTGGAACAGGGGGCTGAGCAGTACTTC.

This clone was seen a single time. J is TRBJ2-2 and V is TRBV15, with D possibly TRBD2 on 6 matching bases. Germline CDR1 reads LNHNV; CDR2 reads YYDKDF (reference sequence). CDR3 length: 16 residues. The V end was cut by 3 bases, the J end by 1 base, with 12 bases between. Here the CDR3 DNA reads TGTGCCACCAGCAGTCATGGGACTGGGAACACCGGGGAGCTGTTTTTT. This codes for CATSSHGTGNTGELFF.

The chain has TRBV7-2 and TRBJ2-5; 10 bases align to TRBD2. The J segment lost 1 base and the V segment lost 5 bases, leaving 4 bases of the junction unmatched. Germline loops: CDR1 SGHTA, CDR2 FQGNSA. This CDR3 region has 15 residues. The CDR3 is CASSDRLAGQETQYF. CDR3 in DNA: TGTGCCAGCAGCGACCGACTAGCGGGCCAAGAGACCCAGTACTTC.

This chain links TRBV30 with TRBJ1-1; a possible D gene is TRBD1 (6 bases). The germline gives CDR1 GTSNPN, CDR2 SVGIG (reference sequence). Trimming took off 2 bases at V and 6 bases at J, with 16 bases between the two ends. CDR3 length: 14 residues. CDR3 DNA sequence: TGTGCCTGGAGTCTGGACAGAAGCAGACCTGAAGCTTTCTTT. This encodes CAWSLDRSRPEAFF.

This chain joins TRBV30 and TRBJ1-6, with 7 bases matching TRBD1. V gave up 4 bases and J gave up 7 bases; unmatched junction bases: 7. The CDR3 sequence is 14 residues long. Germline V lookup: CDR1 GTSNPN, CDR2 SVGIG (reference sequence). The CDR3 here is CAWKGAGANSPLHF. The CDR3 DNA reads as TGTGCCTGGAAGGGGGCAGGAGCGAATTCACCCCTCCACTTT.

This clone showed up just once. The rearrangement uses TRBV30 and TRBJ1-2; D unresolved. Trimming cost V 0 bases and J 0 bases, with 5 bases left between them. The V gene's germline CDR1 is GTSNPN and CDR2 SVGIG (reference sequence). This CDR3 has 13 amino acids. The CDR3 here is CAWSVSANYGYTF. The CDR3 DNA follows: TGTGCCTGGAGTGTCTCAGCTAACTATGGCTACACCTTC.